Below, 18 T cell receptor beta chains from the same sample are listed, as sequenced in a study of OX40 agonist ivuxolimab in advanced cancers. Clones were read by immunoSEQ multiplex PCR, and TCRdb kept only the in-frame ones, dropping some. The data contain about 19,000 clones, about 83% of them singletons. The specimen was CD4+ or CD8+ T cells sorted from blood, collected in a trial of the OX40 agonist ivuxolimab. These TCRs come from an adult with an advanced solid tumor such as melanoma, head and neck, liver or kidney cancer.

The rearrangement joins TRBV11-1 to TRBJ2-1; TRBD2 aligns across 7 bases. Germline loops: CDR1 SGHAT, CDR2 FQDESV (reference sequence). V shed 5 bases, J shed 4 bases, and the junction held 14 bases outside the gene matches. The CDR3 extends over 17 amino acids. CDR3 amino acids: CASSAGGEASGYNEQFF. The CDR3 DNA reads TGTGCCAGCAGCGCCGGAGGTGAGGCTAGCGGTTACAATGAGCAGTTCTTC.

This clone was seen a handful of times. The rearrangement links TRBV10-3 to TRBJ2-7; tentatively, D is TRBD1 or TRBD2 (7 bases each). Trimming stripped 10 bases from V and 4 bases from J, with 26 bases between. Per the germline V gene, CDR1 is ENHRY and CDR2 is SYGVKD. The CDR3 extends over 16 amino acids. Here the CDR3 DNA reads TGTGCCACCAAAGGGGACTTAGCAGGGGGGGGATACGAGCAGTACTTC. Translation gives CATKGDLAGGGYEQYF.

The chain employs TRBV29-1 and TRBJ1-1, with D possibly being TRBD1 (6 bases). The CDR3 spans 13 residues. Germline values: CDR1 SQVTM, CDR2 ANQGSEA. V was shortened by 7 bases and J by 0 bases, with 12 bases between the two germline ends. The chain's CDR3 is CSAWGGLNTEAFF. The DNA for the CDR3 is TGCAGCGCCTGGGGGGGCTTGAACACTGAAGCTTTCTTT.

V usage is TRBV7-9 and J usage is TRBJ2-7, with D tentatively TRBD1 or TRBD2 (5 bases each). The CDR3 sequence is 15 residues long. Trimming shortened V by 4 bases and J by 5 bases, and 18 bases separated the two germline ends. The V gene's germline CDR1 is SEHNR and CDR2 FQNEAQ (reference sequence). The CDR3 DNA is TGTGCCAGCAGCTCCCTAGGGGACCCCTTCCACGAGCAGTACTTC. Its translation is CASSSLGDPFHEQYF.

This clone turned up a few times. The V gene is TRBV2, the J gene TRBJ2-5; perhaps TRBD1 as D (6 bases). V shed 2 bases and J shed 1 base, with 20 bases lying between them. Germline assignment: CDR1 SNHLY and CDR2 FYNNEI. The CDR3 length is 18 residues. CDR3 protein: CASSEYVAQGYTQETQYF. Written as DNA, the CDR3 is TGTGCCAGCAGTGAATATGTAGCACAGGGATACACCCAAGAGACCCAGTACTTC.

The rearrangement joins TRBV6-4 to TRBJ1-5; D gene uncertain. V lost 0 bases and J 1 base, leaving 7 bases between the germline ends. The CDR3 sequence is 15 residues long. CDR1 is MRHNA and CDR2 is SNTAGT in the germline V gene. The CDR3 sequence: CASSDSIGSNQPQHF. CDR3 DNA sequence: TGTGCCAGCAGTGACTCGATCGGCAGCAATCAGCCCCAGCATTTT.

V and J are TRBV15 and TRBJ2-3; either TRBD1 or TRBD2 may fit D (6 bases each). This CDR3 comprises 18 residues. The V gene's germline CDR1 is LNHNV and CDR2 YYDKDF (reference sequence). Trimming took off 5 bases at V and 0 bases at J, with 21 bases between the two ends. CDR3 residues: CATSALSGDIPSTDTQYF. Here the CDR3 DNA reads TGTGCCACCAGCGCCCTGTCGGGGGACATACCTAGCACAGATACGCAGTATTTT.

This clone came up once. The V and J genes are TRBV19 and TRBJ2-1; D unclear. There are 11 residues in the CDR3. Trimming removed 5 bases from V and 6 bases from J, with 5 bases in between. Germline CDR1 LNHDA, CDR2 SQIVND (reference sequence). In DNA, the CDR3 is TGTGCCAGTAGTTTGGGCAATGAGCAGTTCTTC. Protein sequence: CASSLGNEQFF.

The V gene is TRBV19, the J gene TRBJ1-2; TRBD1 might be the D (5 bases). CDR1 is LNHDA, CDR2 SQIVND, per germline (reference sequence). With 4 bases removed from V and 2 bases from J, the gap between germline ends came to 17 bases. The CDR3 length is 16 residues. The CDR3 DNA reads as TGTGCCAGTAGTAAATCGTCAGGGAGTTGGAACTATGGCTACACCTTC. This codes for CASSKSSGSWNYGYTF.

The chain has TRBV29-1 and TRBJ2-7, with D perhaps matching TRBD1 or TRBD2 (5 bases each). This CDR3 is 13 amino acids long. CDR1 is SQVTM, CDR2 ANQGSEA, per germline. Trimming took 7 bases from V and 3 from J, leaving 16 bases between them. DNA of the CDR3: TGCAGCGCCGCCGGGACGGGAAACTACGAGCAGTACTTC. Residues: CSAAGTGNYEQYF.

A word on this clone: Only one base separates this from a far larger clonotype, so it likely reflects a read error. The rearrangement links TRBV13 to TRBJ1-1; TRBD1 might be the D (5 bases). The CDR3 loop spans 13 amino acids. V was pared by 5 bases and J by 3 bases, with 10 bases between. Germline-derived CDR1 and CDR2 are PRHDT and FYEKMQ (reference sequence). CDR3 residues: CASSRGDDTEAFF. The DNA for the CDR3 is TGTGCCAGCAGCAGAGGGGATGACACTGAAGCTTTCTTT.

The V gene is TRBV19, the J gene TRBJ1-5, with 7 bases lining up with TRBD1. CDR1 LNHDA and CDR2 SQIVND come from the germline V gene (reference sequence). CDR3 length: 15 residues. V trimming: 7 bases; J trimming: 6 bases; junction bases outside the gene matches: 12. CDR3 protein: CASTVRGEVGQPQHF. CDR3 in DNA: TGTGCCAGTACCGTCAGGGGGGAGGTAGGTCAGCCCCAGCATTTT.

The rearrangement joins TRBV10-2 to TRBJ1-1; TRBD1 agrees at 7 bases. Looked up from germline, CDR1 is WSHSY and CDR2 is SAAADI. Trimming cost V 6 bases and J 4 bases; bases outside gene matches: 8. This CDR3 is 14 amino acids long. In DNA form, the CDR3 reads TGCGCCAGCAGAGACAGGGTTCTGAGCACTGAAGCTTTCTTT. Its protein is CASRDRVLSTEAFF.

The chain carries TRBV15 and TRBJ1-5; 8 positions agree with TRBD1. V shed 5 bases and J 6 bases; nucleotides not matched to a gene: 9. Germline CDR1 is LNHNV and CDR2 is YYDKDF (reference sequence). There are 15 residues in the CDR3. The CDR3 loop reads CATSSGQGGSQPQHF. The CDR3 nucleotides read TGTGCCACCAGCTCCGGACAGGGCGGCTCTCAGCCCCAGCATTTT. Supplemented by reference TRBV15 and TRBJ1-5, the full variable domain reads DAMVIQNPRYQVTQFGKPVTLSCSQTLNHNVMYWYQQKSSQAPKLLFHYYDKDFNNEADTPDNFQSRRPNTSFCFLDIRSPGLGDTAMYLCATSSGQGGSQPQHFGDGTRLSIL.

The genes are TRBV19 and TRBJ2-1; unclear D gene. Trimming took 3 bases from V and 7 from J, leaving 7 bases between them. The CDR3 spans 12 residues. Per germline, CDR1 LNHDA and CDR2 SQIVND (reference sequence). In DNA, the CDR3 is TGTGCCAGTAGTATTGGTGAAAATGAGCAGTTCTTC. Translation: CASSIGENEQFF.

This chain links TRBV7-9 with TRBJ2-7; D unresolved. This CDR3 region has 13 residues. Germline CDR1 is SEHNR and CDR2 is FQNEAQ (reference sequence). V gave up 1 base and J gave up 3 bases, with 7 bases separating them. CDR3 DNA sequence: TGTGCCAGCAGCTTAGATCCCTACTACGAGCAGTACTTC. Protein sequence: CASSLDPYYEQYF.

The V and J genes are TRBV27 and TRBJ1-6, with D possibly TRBD1 on 6 matching bases. V was pared by 0 bases and J by 4 bases, with 13 bases between. Germline V gives CDR1 MNHEY, CDR2 SMNVEV (reference sequence). CDR3 length: 17 amino acids. CDR3 DNA: TGTGCCAGCAGTTTATCGCCAGGGGTAGGTTATAATTCACCCCTCCACTTT. Translated: CASSLSPGVGYNSPLHF.

This sequence joins TRBV19 and TRBJ2-7; D is unclear. Trimming stripped 3 bases from V and 4 bases from J, with 10 bases between. From germline, CDR1 is LNHDA and CDR2 SQIVND (reference sequence). The CDR3 totals 13 residues. CDR3 sequence reads: CASSIAHNYEQYF. CDR3 nucleotides: TGTGCCAGTAGTATCGCTCACAATTACGAGCAGTACTTC.